The 3 T cell receptor beta chains below all came from one sample that was sequenced in a study of cytomegalovirus exposure and HLA in healthy donors. It was with 60 Vbeta and 13 Jbeta primers that the PCR ran. Assay: immunoSEQ multiplex PCR; the TCRdb copy retains only in-frame clones and omits some. In the table there are about 140,000 clones, roughly 80% of which are singletons. Sequenced material: PBMCs. The source is a woman in her 40s in good health and CMV-seronegative.

The table lists this clone with a count of one. The rearrangement links TRBV28 to TRBJ2-1, with 11 bases matching TRBD2. The V gene's germline CDR1 is MDHEN and CDR2 SYDVKM. The V gene end was trimmed by 1 base and the J gene end by 13 bases; junction bases not matched to a gene: 3. The CDR3 is 13 residues long. Here the CDR3 reads CASSLFLAGGQFF. In DNA form, the CDR3 reads TGTGCCAGCAGTTTATTTCTAGCGGGAGGACAGTTCTTC.

V gene TRBV5-1 combines with J gene TRBJ2-1; TRBD2 matches at 7 bases. This CDR3 has 14 amino acids. Germline-derived CDR1 and CDR2 are SGHRS and YFSETQ. V shed 4 bases, J shed 6 bases, and the junction held 7 bases outside the gene matches. The CDR3, as DNA: TGCGCCAGCAGCGAGGGAGGGCCGGCCAATGAGCAGTTCTTC. Translated: CASSEGGPANEQFF.

The chain recombines TRBV5-1 with TRBJ1-1; no firm D call. CDR1 is SGHRS, CDR2 YFSETQ, per germline. Deletions cut 5 bases from V and 1 base from J, with 15 bases between. This CDR3 contains 15 residues. CDR3 loop: CASSAAALSNTEAFF. The CDR3 DNA follows: TGCGCCAGCAGTGCGGCAGCACTCTCGAACACTGAAGCTTTCTTT. The complete variable domain, with remaining parts taken from reference TRBV5-1 and TRBJ1-1, reads KAGVTQTPRYLIKTRGQQVTLSCSPISGHRSVSWYQQTPGQGLQFLFEYFSETQRNKGNFPGRFSGRQFSNSRSEMNVSTLELGDSALYLCASSAAALSNTEAFFGQGTRLTVV.